The 20 T cell receptor beta chains below were found in one sample sequenced in a study of T cell responses to AZD1222 COVID-19 vaccine. The table came from immunoSEQ multiplex PCR; TCRdb's copy has only in-frame clones and leaves some out. The repertoire holds approximately 110,000 clones, roughly 87% seen once, with about 10% in the top ten. This specimen consisted of peripheral blood, obtained on day 0 of AZD1222 vaccination. The receptors here all came from an adult in good health.

This clone appeared a single time. The J gene is TRBJ1-6, the V gene TRBV4-1; D uncertain. Germline lookup yields CDR1 MGHRA and CDR2 YSYEKL. CDR3 length: 13 residues. Trimming stripped 2 bases from V and 5 bases from J, with 4 bases between. CDR3 sequence (DNA): TGCGCCAGCAGCCAACTTCATAATTCACCCCTCCACTTT. As protein: CASSQLHNSPLHF.

The chain has TRBV7-3 and TRBJ2-7; D may match TRBD1 or TRBD2 (5 bases each). Trimming pared 0 bases from V and 6 bases from J, leaving 15 bases between. This CDR3 is built from 15 residues. Germline V gene data show CDR1 as SGHTA and CDR2 as FQGTGA. The CDR3 loop is CASSLTGGTGSEQYF. Here the CDR3 DNA reads TGTGCCAGCAGCTTAACAGGTGGGACGGGCTCCGAGCAGTACTTC.

The V and J genes are TRBV6-5 and TRBJ2-1, with 7 positions matching TRBD1. CDR1 and CDR2 (germline): MNHEY, SVGAGI. J gave up 4 bases and V 8 bases, and 5 bases lay outside the gene matches. CDR3 length equals 13 residues. This chain's CDR3 is CASHRGYYNEQFF. The DNA of the CDR3 is TGTGCCAGCCACAGGGGTTATTACAATGAGCAGTTCTTC.

The V gene is TRBV6-5, the J gene TRBJ2-2; 10 bases fit TRBD1. Germline lookup yields CDR1 MNHEY and CDR2 SVGAGI. The length of the CDR3 is 15 residues. J gave up 7 bases and V 7 bases, and 9 bases lay outside the gene matches. For the CDR3, the DNA is TGTGCCAGCACCAGACAGGGGGCGTTAAGCGGGGAGCTGTTTTTT. Its translation: CASTRQGALSGELFF.

The V and J genes are TRBV2 and TRBJ1-4; D is uncertain. This CDR3 comprises 14 residues. The germline gives CDR1 SNHLY, CDR2 FYNNEI. The germline V and J ends were trimmed by 7 bases and 2 bases, with 11 bases remaining between them. The CDR3: CASIPLSTNEKLFF. CDR3 sequence (DNA): TGTGCCAGCATCCCCCTGTCGACTAATGAAAAACTGTTTTTT.

The chain joins TRBV7-2 to TRBJ2-5; D gene uncertain. CDR1 and CDR2 from the germline V gene are SGHTA and FQGNSA. The CDR3 has 15 residues. With 1 base removed from V and 5 bases from J, the gap between germline ends came to 14 bases. The CDR3 protein is CASSLGNFLGETQYF. The CDR3 DNA follows: TGTGCCAGCAGCTTAGGGAACTTCCTCGGGGAGACCCAGTACTTC. The full variable domain, its missing parts supplied by reference TRBV7-2 and TRBJ2-5, is GAGVSQSPSNKVTEKGKDVELRCDPISGHTALYWYRQSLGQGLEFLIYFQGNSAPDKSGLPSDRFSAERTGGSVSTLTIQRTQQEDSAVYLCASSLGNFLGETQYFGPGTRLLVL.

The chain uses TRBV28 and TRBJ2-3; 9 nucleotides agree with TRBD2. CDR1 and CDR2 from the germline V gene are MDHEN and SYDVKM. Trimming at V came to 5 bases and at J to 1 base, leaving 16 bases not matched to a gene. The CDR3 has 19 residues. CDR3: CASSLPGTSSGTGTDTQYF. CDR3 nucleotide sequence: TGTGCCAGCAGTCTTCCCGGGACTAGCAGCGGGACTGGCACAGATACGCAGTATTTT.

The genes are TRBV13 and TRBJ2-4; D is undetermined. The V gene's germline CDR1 is PRHDT and CDR2 FYEKMQ (reference sequence). The germline V and J ends were trimmed by 5 bases and 0 bases, with 8 bases remaining between them. The CDR3 length is 14 residues. CDR3 protein: CASSLGLAKNIQYF. CDR3 sequence (DNA): TGTGCCAGCAGCCTCGGGCTAGCCAAAAACATTCAGTACTTC.

This sequence joins TRBV27 and TRBJ1-4; 7 positions match TRBD1. V lost 2 bases to trimming and J lost 3 bases; unmatched junction nucleotides: 9. Per germline, CDR1 MNHEY and CDR2 SMNVEV (reference sequence). CDR3 length: 17 residues. CDR3 sequence reads: CASSLGAGGYANEKLFF. The DNA of the CDR3 is TGTGCCAGCAGTTTAGGGGCAGGGGGGTATGCTAATGAAAAACTGTTTTTT.

The rearrangement links TRBV5-1 to TRBJ2-1; tentatively, D is TRBD2 (6 bases). The CDR3 runs 14 residues. The V gene lost 6 bases and the J gene lost 8 bases, with 18 bases spanning the gap. CDR1 and CDR2 from the germline V gene are SGHRS and YFSETQ. For the CDR3, the DNA is TGCGCCAGCAAAGTCGCTACTAGCCTGGATGAGCAGTTCTTC. Its protein is CASKVATSLDEQFF.

The genes are TRBV11-3 and TRBJ1-2; a weak D match, TRBD1 (6 bases). Germline lookup yields CDR1 SGHNT and CDR2 YENEEA. This CDR3 region has 14 residues. Trimming removed 4 bases from V and 2 bases from J, with 11 bases in between. CDR3 in DNA: TGTGCCAGCAGCTCGACAGGATCGAACTATGGCTACACCTTC. This encodes CASSSTGSNYGYTF. The full variable domain, its missing parts supplied by reference TRBV11-3 and TRBJ1-2, is EAGVVQSPRYKIIEKKQPVAFWCNPISGHNTLYWYLQNLGQGPELLIRYENEEAVDDSQLPKDRFSAERLKGVDSTLKIQPAELGDSAVYLCASSSTGSNYGYTFGSGTRLTVV.

This clone occurred a few times. The rearrangement joins TRBV19 to TRBJ2-5, with unresolved D. The CDR3 sequence is 13 residues long. Germline V gene sequence: CDR1 LNHDA, CDR2 SQIVND (reference sequence). Trimming took off 0 bases at V and 2 bases at J, with 4 bases between the two ends. This CDR3 reads CASSIDFQETQYF. The CDR3 DNA reads TGTGCCAGTAGTATAGACTTTCAAGAGACCCAGTACTTC.

The gene calls are TRBV2 and TRBJ2-2; D not certain. The CDR3 has 15 amino acids. Germline V gene lookup returns CDR1 SNHLY and CDR2 FYNNEI. The V gene lost 3 bases and the J gene lost 1 base, with 9 bases spanning the gap. CDR3 sequence (DNA): TGTGCCAGCAGTGAGAAGCCCGTGAACACCGGGGAGCTGTTTTTT. Translation: CASSEKPVNTGELFF.

This rearrangement joins TRBV20-1 to TRBJ2-1; D call uncertain. CDR3 length equals 11 residues. The germline V gene encodes CDR1 DFQATT and CDR2 SNEGSKA (reference sequence). V shed 3 bases and J shed 10 bases, with 10 bases lying between them. As DNA, the CDR3 is TGCAGTGCTAGGCCAAAACTAGAGCAGTTCTTC. This encodes CSARPKLEQFF.

The CDR3 here is CASHYGAVTGELFF. The DNA for the CDR3 is TGTGCCAGCCACTACGGAGCCGTCACCGGGGAGCTGTTTTTT. This sequence joins TRBV5-8 and TRBJ2-2; D is ambiguous. This CDR3 is 14 amino acids long. Trimming took off 7 bases at V and 4 bases at J, with 14 bases between the two ends. Germline V gene lookup returns CDR1 SGHTS and CDR2 YDEGEE.

The chain couples TRBV2 to TRBJ2-2, with D tentatively TRBD1 or TRBD2 (5 bases each). Germline loops: CDR1 SNHLY, CDR2 FYNNEI. CDR3 size: 15 residues. Trimming stripped 6 bases from V and 5 bases from J, with 16 bases between. The CDR3 region is CASRIGTVKTGELFF. The CDR3 region has the DNA TGTGCCAGCAGAATCGGGACGGTCAAGACCGGGGAGCTGTTTTTT.

This chain joins TRBV19 and TRBJ1-6; 9 nucleotides line up with TRBD1. CDR3 size: 15 residues. V shed 6 bases and J 7 bases; nucleotides not matched to a gene: 7. The germline CDR1 and CDR2 sequences are LNHDA and SQIVND (reference sequence). The CDR3 protein is CASRGTGTGNSPLHF. DNA of the CDR3: TGTGCCAGTAGAGGCACCGGGACAGGGAATTCACCCCTCCACTTT.

This clone occurred once. The chain employs TRBV5-1 and TRBJ2-2; 10 bases agree with TRBD1. CDR1 and CDR2 (germline): SGHRS, YFSETQ. Trimming at V came to 3 bases and at J to 13 bases, leaving 9 bases not matched to a gene. The CDR3 spans 14 residues. CDR3 nucleotide sequence: TGCGCCAGCAGCTCCGTGGGACAGGGGAGTGGGCTGTTTTTT. Translation: CASSSVGQGSGLFF.

V usage is TRBV5-8 and J usage is TRBJ1-4; D ambiguous. V lost 2 bases, J lost 0 bases, and 11 bases lay in between. Looked up from germline, CDR1 is SGHTS and CDR2 is YDEGEE. The CDR3 spans 16 residues. The CDR3 region has the DNA TGTGCCAGCAGCTTAAGTCTGATTCCAACTAATGAAAAACTGTTTTTT. Residues: CASSLSLIPTNEKLFF. Full variable domain (missing parts from reference TRBV5-8 and TRBJ1-4): EAGVTQSPTHLIKTRGQQATLRCSPISGHTSVYWYQQALGLGLQFLLWYDEGEERNRGNFPPRFSGRQFPNYSSELNVNALELEDSALYLCASSLSLIPTNEKLFFGSGTQLSVL.

The rearrangement joins TRBV27 to TRBJ2-7, with TRBD1 identical over 10 bases. The CDR3 is 14 amino acids. Germline CDR1 is MNHEY and CDR2 is SMNVEV (reference sequence). J lost 5 bases, V lost 4 bases, and 5 bases had no gene match. The CDR3 coding sequence is TGTGCCAGCAGTTACCGACAGGGGGCGGACGAGCAGTACTTC. Translation: CASSYRQGADEQYF.